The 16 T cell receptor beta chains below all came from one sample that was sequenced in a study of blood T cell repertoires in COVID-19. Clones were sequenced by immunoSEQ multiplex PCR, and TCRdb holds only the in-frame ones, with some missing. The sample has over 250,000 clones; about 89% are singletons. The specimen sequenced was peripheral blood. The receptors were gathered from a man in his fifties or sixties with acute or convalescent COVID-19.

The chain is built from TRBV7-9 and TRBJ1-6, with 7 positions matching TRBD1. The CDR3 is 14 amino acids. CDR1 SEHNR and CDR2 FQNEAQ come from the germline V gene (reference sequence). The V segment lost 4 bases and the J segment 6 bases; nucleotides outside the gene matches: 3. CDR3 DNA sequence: TGTGCCAGCAGCTCAACAGGGGTTAATTCACCCCTCCACTTT. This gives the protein CASSSTGVNSPLHF. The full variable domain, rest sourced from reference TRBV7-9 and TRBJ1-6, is DTGVSQNPRHKITKRGQNVTFRCDPISEHNRLYWYRQTLGQGPEFLTYFQNEAQLEKSRLLSDRFSAERPKGSFSTLEIQRTEQGDSAMYLCASSSTGVNSPLHFGNGTRLTVT.

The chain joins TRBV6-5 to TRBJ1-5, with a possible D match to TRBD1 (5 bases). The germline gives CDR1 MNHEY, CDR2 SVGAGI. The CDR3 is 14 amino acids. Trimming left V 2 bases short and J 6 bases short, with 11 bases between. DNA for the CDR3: TGTGCCAGCAGTTACGGGCAGGGCGGTCAGCCCCAGCATTTT. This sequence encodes CASSYGQGGQPQHF.

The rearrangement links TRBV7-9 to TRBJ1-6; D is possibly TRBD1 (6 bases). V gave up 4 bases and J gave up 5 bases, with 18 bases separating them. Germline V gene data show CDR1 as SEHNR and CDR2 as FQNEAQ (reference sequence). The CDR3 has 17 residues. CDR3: CASSSLTGSSHNSPLHF. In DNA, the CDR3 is TGTGCCAGCAGCTCCCTAACAGGGTCCTCACATAATTCACCCCTCCACTTT.

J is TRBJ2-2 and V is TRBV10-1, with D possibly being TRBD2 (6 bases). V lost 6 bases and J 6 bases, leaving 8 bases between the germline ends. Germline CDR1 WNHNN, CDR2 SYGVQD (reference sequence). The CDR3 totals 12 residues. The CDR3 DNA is TGCGCCAGCAGCCCGGGGGCCGGGGAGCTGTTTTTT. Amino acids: CASSPGAGELFF.

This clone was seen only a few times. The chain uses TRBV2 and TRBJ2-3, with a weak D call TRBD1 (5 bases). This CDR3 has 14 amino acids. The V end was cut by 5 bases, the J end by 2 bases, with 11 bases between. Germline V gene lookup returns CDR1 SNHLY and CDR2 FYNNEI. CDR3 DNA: TGTGCCAGCAGTCCACAGGTTGTCACAGATACGCAGTATTTT. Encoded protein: CASSPQVVTDTQYF.

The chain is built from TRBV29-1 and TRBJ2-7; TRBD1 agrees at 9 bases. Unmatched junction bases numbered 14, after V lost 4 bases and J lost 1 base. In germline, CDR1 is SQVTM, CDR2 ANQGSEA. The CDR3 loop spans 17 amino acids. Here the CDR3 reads CSVVLSPGTGRSYEQYF. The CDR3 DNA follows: TGCAGCGTTGTCCTCTCTCCTGGGACAGGGAGGTCCTACGAGCAGTACTTC.

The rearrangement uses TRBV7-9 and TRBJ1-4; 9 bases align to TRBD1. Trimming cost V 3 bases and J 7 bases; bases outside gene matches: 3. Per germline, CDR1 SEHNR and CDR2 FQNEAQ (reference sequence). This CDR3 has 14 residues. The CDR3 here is CASSLGQGGEKLFF. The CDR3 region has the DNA TGTGCCAGCAGCTTGGGACAGGGAGGTGAAAAACTGTTTTTT.

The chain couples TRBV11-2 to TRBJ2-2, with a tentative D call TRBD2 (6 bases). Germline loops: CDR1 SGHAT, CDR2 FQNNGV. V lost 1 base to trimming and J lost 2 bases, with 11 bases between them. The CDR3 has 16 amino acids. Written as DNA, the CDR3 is TGTGCCAGCAGCTTAGTGTTGGGGGGTAACACCGGGGAGCTGTTTTTT. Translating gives CASSLVLGGNTGELFF. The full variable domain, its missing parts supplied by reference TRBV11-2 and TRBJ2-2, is EAGVAQSPRYKIIEKRQSVAFWCNPISGHATLYWYQQILGQGPKLLIQFQNNGVVDDSQLPKDRFSAERLKGVDSTLKIQPAKLEDSAVYLCASSLVLGGNTGELFFGEGSRLTVL.

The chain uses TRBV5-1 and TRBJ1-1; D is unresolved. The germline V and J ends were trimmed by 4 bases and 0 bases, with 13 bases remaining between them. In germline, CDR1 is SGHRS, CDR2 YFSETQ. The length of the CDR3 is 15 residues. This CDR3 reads CASSHPAGMNTEAFF. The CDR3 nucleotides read TGCGCCAGCAGCCACCCTGCGGGCATGAACACTGAAGCTTTCTTT.

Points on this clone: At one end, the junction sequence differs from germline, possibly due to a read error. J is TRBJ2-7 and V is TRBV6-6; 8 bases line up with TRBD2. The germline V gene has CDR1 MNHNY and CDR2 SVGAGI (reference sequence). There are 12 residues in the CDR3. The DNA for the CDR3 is TGTGCCAGCAGCCCCCCGCGGGGGGAAAAGAACTTC. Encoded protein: CASSPPRGEKNF.

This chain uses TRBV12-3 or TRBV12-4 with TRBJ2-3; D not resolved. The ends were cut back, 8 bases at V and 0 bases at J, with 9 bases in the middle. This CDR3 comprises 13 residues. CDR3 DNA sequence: TGTGCCAGCTTTGTGAGAAGCACAGATACGCAGTATTTT. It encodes CASFVRSTDTQYF.

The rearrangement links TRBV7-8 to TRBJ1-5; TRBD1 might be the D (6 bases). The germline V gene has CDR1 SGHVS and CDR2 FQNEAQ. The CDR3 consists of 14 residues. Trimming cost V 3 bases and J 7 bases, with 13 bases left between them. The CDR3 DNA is TGTGCCAGCAGCTTTGGGGGCGGAGGACAGCCCCAGCATTTT. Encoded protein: CASSFGGGGQPQHF.

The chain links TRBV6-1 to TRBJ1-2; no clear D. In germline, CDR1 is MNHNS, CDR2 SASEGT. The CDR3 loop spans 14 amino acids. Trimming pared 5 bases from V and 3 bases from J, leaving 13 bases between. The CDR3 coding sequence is TGTGCCAGCAGTCCCCGCCAGGTGGACTATGGCTACACCTTC. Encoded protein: CASSPRQVDYGYTF.

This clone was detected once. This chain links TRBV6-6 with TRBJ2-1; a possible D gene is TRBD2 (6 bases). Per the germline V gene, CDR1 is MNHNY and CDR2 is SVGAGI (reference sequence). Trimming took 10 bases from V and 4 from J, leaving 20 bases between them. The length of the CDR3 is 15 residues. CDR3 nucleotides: TGTGCCATCCACCTGGGGACGGAGGGATACAATGAGCAGTTCTTC. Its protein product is CAIHLGTEGYNEQFF.

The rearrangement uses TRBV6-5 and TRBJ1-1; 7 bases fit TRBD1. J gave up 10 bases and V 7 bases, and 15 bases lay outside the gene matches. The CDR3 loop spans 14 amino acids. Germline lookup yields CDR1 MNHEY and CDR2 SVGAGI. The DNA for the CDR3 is TGTGCCAGCACTAACCACAGGGGCGGTGAGGGAGCTTTCTTT. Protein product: CASTNHRGGEGAFF.

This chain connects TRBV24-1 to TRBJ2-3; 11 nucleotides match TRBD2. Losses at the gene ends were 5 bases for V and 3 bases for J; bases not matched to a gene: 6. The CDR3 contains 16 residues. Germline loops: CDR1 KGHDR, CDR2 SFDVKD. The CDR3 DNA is TGTGCCACCAGTGGGTTGGGGACTAGCGGTACAGATACGCAGTATTTT. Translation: CATSGLGTSGTDTQYF.